This TCR beta chain was identified in a study of somatic mutations in cytotoxic T cells in rheumatoid arthritis. Germline CDR1 and CDR2: MDHEN and SYDVKM. V lost 6 bases and J 8 bases, leaving 16 bases between the germline ends. CDR3 length: 13 residues. With median age roughly 52 years (range roughly 21-80) and about 60% female, healthy controls came from blood donor buffy coats. Once isolated by positive magnetic bead selection, the CD4+ and CD8+ cells had their purity checked by flow cytometry. Profiled with immunoSEQ multiplex PCR; TCRdb holds only in-frame clones, not every one. The sample lists 35,000 to 45,000 clones, 70% to 85% seen once, with about 3.2% in the top ten. Regarding this clone: The antigen remains unidentified.

Study-wide results and caveats: Age-matched healthy controls and rheumatoid arthritis patients had CD8+ T-cell clonality that did not differ significantly. TRBV07's slight underrepresentation, observed in rheumatoid arthritis patients, lacked adjustment for multiple comparisons.

The chain links TRBV28 to TRBJ1-2; D is undetermined. Sequenced input: CD8+ T cells sorted from blood. This receptor was obtained from a middle-aged man in good health. The CDR3 loop is CASRPSGFDGYTF. DNA for the CDR3: TGTGCCAGCAGACCATCCGGGTTCGACGGCTACACCTTC.